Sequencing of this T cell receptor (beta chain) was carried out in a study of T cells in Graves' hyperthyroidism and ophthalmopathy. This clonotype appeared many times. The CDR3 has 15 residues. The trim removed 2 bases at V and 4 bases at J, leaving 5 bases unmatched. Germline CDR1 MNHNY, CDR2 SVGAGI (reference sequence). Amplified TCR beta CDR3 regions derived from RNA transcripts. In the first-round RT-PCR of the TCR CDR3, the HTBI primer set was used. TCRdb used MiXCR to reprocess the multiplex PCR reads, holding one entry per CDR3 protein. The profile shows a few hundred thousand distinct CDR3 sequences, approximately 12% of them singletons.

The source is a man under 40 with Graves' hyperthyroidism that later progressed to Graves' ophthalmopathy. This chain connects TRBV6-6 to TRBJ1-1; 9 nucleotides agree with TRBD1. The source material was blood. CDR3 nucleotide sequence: TGTGCCAGCAGTTACGGACAGGGGCAGAGCACTGAAGCTTTCTTT. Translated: CASSYGQGQSTEAFF.